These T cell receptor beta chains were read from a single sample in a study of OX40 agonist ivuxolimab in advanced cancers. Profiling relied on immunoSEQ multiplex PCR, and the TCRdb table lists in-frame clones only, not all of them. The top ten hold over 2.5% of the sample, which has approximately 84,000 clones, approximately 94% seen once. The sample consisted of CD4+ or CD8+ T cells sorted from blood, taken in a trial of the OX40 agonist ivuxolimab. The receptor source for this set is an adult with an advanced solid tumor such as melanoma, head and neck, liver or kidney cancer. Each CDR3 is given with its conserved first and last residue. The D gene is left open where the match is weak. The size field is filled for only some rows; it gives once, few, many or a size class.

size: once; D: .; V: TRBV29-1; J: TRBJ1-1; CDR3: CSVEEGGVTEAFF; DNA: TGCAGCGTTGAAGAGGGAGGGGTCACTGAAGCTTTCTTT
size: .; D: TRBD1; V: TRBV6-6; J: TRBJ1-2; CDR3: CASSLDRGLDGYTF; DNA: TGTGCCAGCAGTTTGGACAGGGGGCTTGATGGCTACACCTTC
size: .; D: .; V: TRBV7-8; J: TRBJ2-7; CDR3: CASSPDYEQYF; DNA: TGTGCCAGCAGCCCCGATTACGAGCAGTACTTC
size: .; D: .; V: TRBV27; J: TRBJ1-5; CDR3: CASSFLADQPQHF; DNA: TGTGCCAGCAGTTTTCTGGCGGATCAGCCCCAGCATTTT
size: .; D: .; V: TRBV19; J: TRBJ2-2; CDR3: CALTANTGELFF; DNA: TGTGCCCTAACAGCGAACACCGGGGAGCTGTTTTTT
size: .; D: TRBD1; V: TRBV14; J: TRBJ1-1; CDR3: CASSGQENTEAFF; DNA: TGTGCCAGCAGCGGACAGGAGAACACTGAAGCTTTCTTT
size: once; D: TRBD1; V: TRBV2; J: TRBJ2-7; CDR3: CASSTSPQTGGYEQYF; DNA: TGTGCCAGCAGCACCTCTCCCCAGACAGGGGGCTACGAGCAGTACTTC
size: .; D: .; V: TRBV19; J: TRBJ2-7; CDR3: CASSIVEGHSYEQYF; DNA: TGTGCCAGTAGTATAGTGGAAGGGCACTCCTACGAGCAGTACTTC
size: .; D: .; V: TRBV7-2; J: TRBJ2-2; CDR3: CASSSHQQGSTGELFF; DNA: TGTGCCAGCAGCTCCCACCAACAGGGAAGTACCGGGGAGCTGTTTTTT
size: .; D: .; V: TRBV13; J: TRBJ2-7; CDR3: CASSFAGGGYEQYF; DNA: TGTGCCAGCAGCTTTGCAGGGGGGGGCTACGAGCAGTACTTC
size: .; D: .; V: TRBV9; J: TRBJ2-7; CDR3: CASSPGGLTYEQYF; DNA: TGTGCCAGCAGCCCAGGGGGACTCACCTACGAGCAGTACTTC
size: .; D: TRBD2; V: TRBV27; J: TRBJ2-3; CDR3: CASSTLTSGSTDTQYF; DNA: TGTGCCAGCAGTACCCTGACTAGCGGCAGCACAGATACGCAGTATTTT
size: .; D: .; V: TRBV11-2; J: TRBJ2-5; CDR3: CASSSELQETQYF; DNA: TGTGCCAGCAGCTCGGAACTACAAGAGACCCAGTACTTC
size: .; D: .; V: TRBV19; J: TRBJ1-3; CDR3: CASMGGRGTLSGNTIYF; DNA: TGCGCCAGTATGGGTGGGAGAGGTACCCTCTCTGGAAACACCATATATTTT
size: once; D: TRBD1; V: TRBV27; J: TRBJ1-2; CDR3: CASSLYRTGVYGYTF; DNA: TGTGCCAGCAGTTTATACAGGACAGGGGTCTATGGCTACACCTTC
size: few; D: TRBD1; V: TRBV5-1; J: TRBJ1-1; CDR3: CASSLTGTGVLATEAFF; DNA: TGCGCCAGCAGCTTAACCGGGACAGGGGTGTTGGCCACTGAAGCTTTCTTT
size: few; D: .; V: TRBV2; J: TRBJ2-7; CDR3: CASSERGSSYEQYF; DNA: TGTGCCAGCAGTGAGCGGGGAAGCTCCTACGAGCAGTACTTC
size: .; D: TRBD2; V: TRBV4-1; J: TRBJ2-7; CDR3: CASSQDGGLVSLSYEQYF; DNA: TGCGCCAGCAGCCAAGATGGGGGACTAGTCTCCCTTTCCTACGAGCAGTACTTC
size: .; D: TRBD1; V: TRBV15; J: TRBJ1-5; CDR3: CATGDRGLNSNQPQHF; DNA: TGTGCCACGGGGGACAGAGGATTAAATAGCAATCAGCCCCAGCATTTT
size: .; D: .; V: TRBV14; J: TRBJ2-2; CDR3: CASSQEGYAGELFF; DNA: TGTGCCAGCAGCCAAGAAGGATACGCCGGGGAGCTGTTTTTT
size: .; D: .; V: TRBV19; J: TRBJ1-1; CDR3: CASSIEGNTEAFF; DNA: TGTGCCAGTAGTATTGAGGGGAACACTGAAGCTTTCTTT
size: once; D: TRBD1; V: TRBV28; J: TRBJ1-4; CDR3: CASTKQGLNEKLFF; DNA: TGTGCCAGCACCAAACAGGGGTTAAATGAAAAACTGTTTTTT
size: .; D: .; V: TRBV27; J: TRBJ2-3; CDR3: CASSTGETVAGGTDTQYF; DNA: TGTGCCAGCAGTACGGGGGAGACAGTTGCAGGGGGCACAGATACGCAGTATTTT
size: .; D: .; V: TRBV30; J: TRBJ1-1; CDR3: CAWTSPRVDEAFF; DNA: TGTGCCTGGACCTCCCCCAGGGTTGATGAAGCTTTCTTT
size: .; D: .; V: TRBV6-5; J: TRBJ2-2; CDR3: CASSPGVTGELFF; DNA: TGTGCCAGCAGCCCAGGGGTTACCGGGGAGCTGTTTTTT
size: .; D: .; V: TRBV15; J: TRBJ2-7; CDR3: CATGPTGLTYEQYF; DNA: TGTGCCACTGGCCCTACAGGGCTCACCTACGAGCAGTACTTC
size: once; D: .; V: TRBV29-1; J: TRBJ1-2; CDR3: CSVVSGEGYGYTF; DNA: TGCAGCGTTGTTTCGGGGGAGGGCTATGGCTACACCTTC
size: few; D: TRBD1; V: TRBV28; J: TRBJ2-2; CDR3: CASKGQGYTGELFF; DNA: TGTGCCAGCAAAGGACAGGGGTACACCGGGGAGCTGTTTTTT
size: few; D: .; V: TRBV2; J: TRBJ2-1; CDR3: CASSAVAFDEQFF; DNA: TGTGCCAGCAGCGCGGTCGCCTTCGATGAGCAGTTCTTC
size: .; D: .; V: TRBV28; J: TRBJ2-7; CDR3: CASSSSEGYEQYF; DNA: TGTGCCAGCAGCTCCTCGGAGGGCTACGAGCAGTACTTC
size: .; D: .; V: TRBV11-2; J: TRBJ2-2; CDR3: CASSFTGTGELFF; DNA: TGTGCCAGCAGCTTTACAGGGACCGGGGAGCTGTTTTTT
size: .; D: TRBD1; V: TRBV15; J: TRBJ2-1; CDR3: CATSRGSRGPALEQFF; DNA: TGTGCCACCAGCCGAGGGAGCAGGGGGCCGGCTCTGGAGCAGTTCTTC
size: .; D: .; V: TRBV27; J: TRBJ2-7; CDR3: CASIRGYEQYF; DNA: TGTGCCAGCATACGGGGGTACGAGCAGTACTTC
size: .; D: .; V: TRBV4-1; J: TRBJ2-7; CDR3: CASSQVLGPSSYEQYF; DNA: TGCGCCAGCAGCCAAGTATTAGGGCCGAGCTCCTACGAGCAGTACTTC
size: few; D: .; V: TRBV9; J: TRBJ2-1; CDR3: CASSVVAGSSYNEQFF; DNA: TGTGCCAGCAGCGTAGTGGCAGGTAGCTCCTACAATGAGCAGTTCTTC
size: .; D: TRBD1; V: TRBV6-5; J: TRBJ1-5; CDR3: CASKGGVYQPQHF; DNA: TGTGCCAGCAAAGGGGGCGTATACCAGCCCCAGCATTTT
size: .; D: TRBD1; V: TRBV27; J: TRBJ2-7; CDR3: CASSRLAPGQRAYEQYF; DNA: TGTGCCAGCAGTCGACTCGCGCCGGGACAGAGGGCCTACGAGCAGTACTTC
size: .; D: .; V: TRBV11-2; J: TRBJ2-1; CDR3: CASSSLPGPSYNEQFF; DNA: TGTGCCAGCAGTTCCCTACCCGGGCCCTCCTACAATGAGCAGTTCTTC
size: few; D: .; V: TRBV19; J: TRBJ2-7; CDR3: CASSTGVRGEQYF; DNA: TGTGCCAGTAGTACAGGGGTCCGGGGCGAGCAGTACTTC
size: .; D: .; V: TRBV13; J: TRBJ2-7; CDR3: CASSSSRDYEQYF; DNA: TGTGCCAGCAGCTCCTCGCGGGACTACGAGCAGTACTTC
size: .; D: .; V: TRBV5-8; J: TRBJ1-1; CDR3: CASSWGGAREAFF; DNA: TGTGCCAGCAGCTGGGGCGGGGCGCGGGAAGCTTTCTTT
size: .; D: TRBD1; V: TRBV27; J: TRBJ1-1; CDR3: CASRSTGVTEAFF; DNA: TGTGCCAGCAGGTCTACAGGGGTCACTGAAGCTTTCTTT
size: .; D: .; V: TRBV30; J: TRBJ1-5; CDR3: CAWSEGQGNQPQHF; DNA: TGTGCCTGGAGTGAAGGGCAGGGTAATCAGCCCCAGCATTTT
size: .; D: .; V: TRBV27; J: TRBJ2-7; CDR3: CASSGSSYEQYF; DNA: TGTGCCAGCAGCGGAAGCTCCTACGAGCAGTACTTC
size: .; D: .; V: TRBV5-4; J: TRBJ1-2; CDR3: CASSWGGGYTF; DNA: TGTGCCAGCAGCTGGGGGGGAGGCTACACCTTC
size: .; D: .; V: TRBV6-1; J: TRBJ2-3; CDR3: CASSEQRQSTDTQYF; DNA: TGTGCCAGCAGTGAACAGCGTCAGAGCACAGATACGCAGTATTTT
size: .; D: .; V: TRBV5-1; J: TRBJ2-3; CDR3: CASSPAGGQDTQYF; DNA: TGCGCCAGCAGCCCCGCAGGGGGGCAAGATACGCAGTATTTT
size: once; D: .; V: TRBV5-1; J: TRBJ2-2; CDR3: CASSLASLGTGELFF; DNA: TGCGCCAGCAGCTTGGCCTCCCTCGGCACCGGGGAGCTGTTTTTT
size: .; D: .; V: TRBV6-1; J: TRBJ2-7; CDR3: CASSEALGFYEQYF; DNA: TGTGCCAGCAGTGAAGCGCTCGGGTTCTACGAGCAGTACTTC
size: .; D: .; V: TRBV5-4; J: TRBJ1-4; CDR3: CASSQGYGEKLFF; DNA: TGTGCCAGCAGCCAGGGGTATGGGGAAAAACTGTTTTTT
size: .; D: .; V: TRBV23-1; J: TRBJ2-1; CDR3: CASSQSGGLFTLNEQFF; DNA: TGCGCCAGCAGTCAATCGGGGGGACTGTTCACGCTCAATGAGCAGTTCTTC
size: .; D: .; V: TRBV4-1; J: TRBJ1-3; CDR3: CASSQGEAMGNTIYF; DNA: TGCGCCAGCAGCCAAGGGGAGGCCATGGGAAACACCATATATTTT
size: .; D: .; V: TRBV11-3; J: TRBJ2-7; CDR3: CASSFFRTYEQYF; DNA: TGTGCCAGCAGCTTTTTCCGGACTTACGAGCAGTACTTC
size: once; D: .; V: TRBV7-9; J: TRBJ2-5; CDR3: CASSPQTGETQYF; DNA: TGTGCCAGCAGCCCTCAGACAGGAGAGACCCAGTACTTC
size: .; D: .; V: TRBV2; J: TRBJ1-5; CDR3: CASRTGGQPQHF; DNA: TGTGCCAGCAGGACCGGAGGTCAGCCCCAGCATTTT
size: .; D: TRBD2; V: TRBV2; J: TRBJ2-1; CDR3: CASSDSGTSGGNNEQFF; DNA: TGTGCCAGCAGTGATAGTGGGACTAGCGGGGGGAACAATGAGCAGTTCTTC
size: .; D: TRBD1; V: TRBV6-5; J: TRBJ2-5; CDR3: CASSLTGSVETQYF; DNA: TGTGCCAGCAGTTTGACAGGGTCGGTGGAGACCCAGTACTTC
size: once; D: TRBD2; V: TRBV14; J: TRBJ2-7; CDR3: CASSQDLIAGAPYEQYF; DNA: TGTGCCAGCAGCCAAGATCTTATAGCGGGGGCCCCCTACGAGCAGTACTTC
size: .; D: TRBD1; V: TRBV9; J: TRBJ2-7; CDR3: CASSVGTGVAYEQYF; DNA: TGTGCCAGCAGCGTTGGGACAGGGGTGGCCTACGAGCAGTACTTC
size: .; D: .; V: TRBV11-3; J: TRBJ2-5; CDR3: CASSDPRETQYF; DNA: TGTGCCAGCAGCGATCCAAGGGAGACCCAGTACTTC